The 11 T cell receptor beta chains given below trace back to one sample, sequenced in a study of blood T cell repertoires in COVID-19. Sequencing used immunoSEQ multiplex PCR; TCRdb keeps in-frame clones, though not all of them. Here the sample spans about 250,000 clones, under 85% being singletons. Sequencing used peripheral blood. The receptors come from a human donor in a cohort sampled during active COVID-19.

The chain combines TRBV6-5 with TRBJ1-5, with 7 bases lining up with TRBD1. Germline lookup yields CDR1 MNHEY and CDR2 SVGAGI. V trimming: 7 bases; J trimming: 1 base; junction bases outside the gene matches: 4. This CDR3 comprises 14 residues. CDR3 DNA sequence: TGTGCCAGCATCAGACAGGGAAGCAATCAGCCCCAGCATTTT. It encodes CASIRQGSNQPQHF.

This clone appeared many times. The chain joins TRBV15 to TRBJ1-6; the D gene is possibly TRBD1 (6 bases). CDR1 is LNHNV, CDR2 YYDKDF, per germline (reference sequence). CDR3 length: 15 amino acids. Trimming left V 4 bases short and J 5 bases short, with 12 bases between. CDR3 DNA sequence: TGTGCCACCAGCACGCGAGGACAGCATAATTCACCCCTCCACTTT. It codes for CATSTRGQHNSPLHF. The full variable domain, its missing parts supplied by reference TRBV15 and TRBJ1-6, is DAMVIQNPRYQVTQFGKPVTLSCSQTLNHNVMYWYQQKSSQAPKLLFHYYDKDFNNEADTPDNFQSRRPNTSFCFLDIRSPGLGDTAMYLCATSTRGQHNSPLHFGNGTRLTVT.

The CDR3 DNA sequence: TGTGCCAGCATGACGGACAGGGGCTCCTACGAGCAGTACTTC. Its protein product is CASMTDRGSYEQYF. V usage is TRBV6-5 and J usage is TRBJ2-7; 9 nucleotides match TRBD1. The CDR3 consists of 14 residues. Germline values: CDR1 MNHEY, CDR2 SVGAGI. V trimming: 7 bases; J trimming: 0 bases; junction bases outside the gene matches: 4.

This clone was recorded once. The J gene is TRBJ2-1, the V gene TRBV18; 13 bases agree with TRBD2. The V gene end was trimmed by 3 bases and the J gene end by 8 bases; junction bases not matched to a gene: 4. From germline, CDR1 is KGHSH and CDR2 LQKENI. The CDR3 covers 15 residues. CDR3 protein: CASSPDTSGRDEQFF. Here the CDR3 DNA reads TGTGCCAGCTCACCGGATACTAGCGGGAGGGATGAGCAGTTCTTC.

This clone was seen a few times. The chain joins TRBV7-9 to TRBJ2-7, with 12 bases fitting TRBD2. This CDR3 is built from 18 residues. Germline V gives CDR1 SEHNR, CDR2 FQNEAQ (reference sequence). J gave up 0 bases and V 1 base, and 7 bases lay outside the gene matches. This CDR3 reads CASSLVLRLAGVSYEQYF. The CDR3, as DNA: TGTGCCAGCAGCTTAGTTCTACGACTAGCGGGGGTCTCCTACGAGCAGTACTTC.

V and J are TRBV5-1 and TRBJ2-3, with 11 bases aligning to TRBD2. J lost 4 bases, V lost 4 bases, and 8 bases had no gene match. The CDR3 sequence is 16 residues long. CDR1 is SGHRS and CDR2 is YFSETQ in the germline V gene. CDR3 in amino acids: CASSPPSGGRADTQYF. As DNA, the CDR3 is TGCGCCAGCAGCCCCCCTAGCGGGGGGCGGGCAGATACGCAGTATTTT.

The rearrangement joins TRBV5-1 to TRBJ2-1, with 9 positions matching TRBD2. Germline V CDR1 and CDR2: SGHRS, YFSETQ. This CDR3 spans 16 amino acids. V dropped 4 bases and J dropped 4; count of bases not matched to a gene: 9. This chain's CDR3 is CASSPRASGVYNEQFF. Here the CDR3 DNA reads TGCGCCAGCAGCCCCAGAGCTAGCGGGGTGTACAATGAGCAGTTCTTC.

The chain has TRBV5-1 and TRBJ2-5, with D perhaps matching TRBD1 (6 bases). Germline V lookup: CDR1 SGHRS, CDR2 YFSETQ. V lost 4 bases and J 1 base, leaving 11 bases between the germline ends. The CDR3 is 14 amino acids. CDR3 nucleotide sequence: TGCGCCAGCAGCATGACGACAGGCCAAGAGACCCAGTACTTC. Protein product: CASSMTTGQETQYF.

V is TRBV9 and J is TRBJ2-3, with D possibly TRBD2 on 6 matching bases. CDR3 length: 16 amino acids. Per the germline V gene, CDR1 is SGDLS and CDR2 is YYNGEE. V lost 4 bases and J lost 0, with 15 bases in between. The CDR3 reads CASSIGTGVSTDTQYF. CDR3 DNA sequence: TGTGCCAGCAGCATTGGGACTGGGGTAAGCACAGATACGCAGTATTTT.

J is TRBJ1-5 and V is TRBV20-1, with D unresolved. Trimming shortened V by 3 bases and J by 7 bases, and 13 bases separated the two germline ends. The CDR3 loop spans 13 amino acids. Germline CDR1 and CDR2: DFQATT and SNEGSKA (reference sequence). The CDR3 reads CSASGQGDQPQHF. CDR3 bases: TGCAGTGCTAGTGGCCAAGGAGACCAGCCCCAGCATTTT.

This clone was seen at least ten times. V usage is TRBV3-1 (or the pseudogene TRBV3-2) and J usage is TRBJ1-3, with 9 bases identical to TRBD1. V gave up 4 bases and J gave up 2 bases; unmatched junction bases: 9. CDR1 and CDR2 (germline): LGHDT, YNNKEL (reference sequence). This CDR3 region has 17 residues. CDR3 in amino acids: CASSLRGQGSTGNTIYF. The CDR3 DNA is TGTGCCAGCAGCCTTCGAGGACAGGGGAGCACTGGAAACACCATATATTTT.